A single sample gave rise to the 25 T cell receptor beta chains below, sequenced in a study of identical twins. TCRdb re-analysed the 5' RACE reads in MiXCR, keeping a single row per CDR3 protein. The sample lists fewer than 900,000 distinct CDR3 sequences; 18% were seen once. The same specimen was also included in a second study, on T cells expressing NK-cell markers.

Sequencing was done on a sample of PBMCs. These receptors all stem from a woman aged 18-29 years in good health.

This clonotype was counted at least ten times. The rearrangement joins TRBV11-2 to TRBJ1-1; D gene ambiguous. The germline V and J ends were trimmed by 5 bases and 2 bases, with 12 bases remaining between them. The CDR3 has 14 residues. Germline V CDR1 and CDR2: SGHAT, FQNNGV. CDR3: CASSPQRGNTEAFF. The CDR3 DNA reads as TGTGCCAGCAGCCCGCAACGGGGAAACACTGAAGCTTTCTTT.

The rearrangement uses TRBV5-1 and TRBJ2-2, with a tentative D call TRBD1 (6 bases). Germline assignment: CDR1 SGHRS and CDR2 YFSETQ. The V and J ends lost 0 bases and 4 bases respectively, with 10 bases between them. The CDR3 has 15 amino acids. The CDR3 coding sequence is TGCGCCAGCAGCTTGGAATGGGGGCGCACCGGGGAGCTGTTTTTT. As protein: CASSLEWGRTGELFF.

The rearrangement uses TRBV20-1 and TRBJ2-1; TRBD2 might be the D (5 bases). Trimming removed 5 bases at V and 7 bases at J, with 15 bases between. The CDR3 runs 13 residues. From germline, CDR1 is DFQATT and CDR2 SNEGSKA (reference sequence). CDR3 in DNA: TGCAGTGCTTATACTAGTACCTCTAATGAGCAGTTCTTC. Protein sequence: CSAYTSTSNEQFF.

This clonotype was counted between two and nine times. The chain has TRBV12-3 or TRBV12-4 and TRBJ2-3, with 12 positions matching TRBD2. Trimming took 4 bases from V and 2 from J; bases not matched to a gene: 4. The CDR3 is 16 amino acids. The CDR3 region is CASSSGTSGFTDTQYF. DNA of the CDR3: TGTGCCAGCAGTTCGGGGACTAGCGGGTTCACAGATACGCAGTATTTT.

The chain couples TRBV2 to TRBJ2-3; D is possibly TRBD2 (5 bases). The CDR3 runs to 14 residues. CDR1 and CDR2 from the germline V gene are SNHLY and FYNNEI. V shed 6 bases and J shed 0 bases, with 10 bases lying between them. The CDR3 region has the DNA TGTGCCAGCAGGAGCGGCTTTAGCACAGATACGCAGTATTTT. This gives the protein CASRSGFSTDTQYF. Full variable domain (remainder filled in from reference TRBV2 and TRBJ2-3): EPEVTQTPSHQVTQMGQEVILRCVPISNHLYFYWYRQILGQKVEFLVSFYNNEISEKSEIFDDQFSVERPDGSNFTLKIRSTKLEDSAMYFCASRSGFSTDTQYFGPGTRLTVL.

The V call is TRBV7-9, the J call TRBJ2-5; D might be TRBD1 or TRBD2, each matching 6 bases. There are 11 residues in the CDR3. The germline gives CDR1 SEHNR, CDR2 FQNEAQ (reference sequence). Trimming removed 11 bases from V and 5 bases from J, with 12 bases in between. This chain's CDR3 is CAVTGRETQYF. The CDR3 DNA reads as TGTGCCGTTACAGGGAGGGAGACCCAGTACTTC. Full variable domain (remainder filled in from reference TRBV7-9 and TRBJ2-5): DTGVSQNPRHKITKRGQNVTFRCDPISEHNRLYWYRQTLGQGPEFLTYFQNEAQLEKSRLLSDRFSAERPKGSFSTLEIQRTEQGDSAMYLCAVTGRETQYFGPGTRLLVL.

The table lists this clonotype with a few counts. The chain recombines TRBV12-3 or TRBV12-4 with TRBJ1-5; D is possibly TRBD1 (5 bases). V lost 6 bases and J 5 bases, leaving 11 bases between the germline ends. The CDR3 is made up of 13 amino acids. CDR3: CASRGRIDQPQHF. As DNA, the CDR3 is TGTGCCAGCAGGGGGCGAATTGATCAGCCCCAGCATTTT.

This clonotype was seen a handful of times. The V and J genes are TRBV20-1 and TRBJ2-6, with D perhaps TRBD1 (6 bases). Looked up from germline, CDR1 is DFQATT and CDR2 is SNEGSKA (reference sequence). The V end lost 0 bases, the J end lost 3 bases, and 9 bases lay between the germline ends. The CDR3 totals 15 residues. The CDR3 DNA follows: TGCAGTGCTAGAGATGCAGGGGTTGGGGCCAACGTCCTGACTTTC. This codes for CSARDAGVGANVLTF.

The chain carries TRBV12-3 or TRBV12-4 and TRBJ2-1; D is undetermined. The CDR3 spans 14 residues. Trimming took off 1 base at V and 6 bases at J, with 10 bases between the two ends. CDR3 DNA sequence: TGTGCCAGCAGTTTAGTAGACTCCCCCAATGAGCAGTTCTTC. It translates to CASSLVDSPNEQFF.

The DNA of the CDR3 is TGTGCCAGCAGCCGTGGAGCGGGAGGGATTGACGAGCAGTACTTC. Protein: CASSRGAGGIDEQYF. The chain joins TRBV7-2 to TRBJ2-7, with 10 bases lining up with TRBD2. Germline assignment: CDR1 SGHTA and CDR2 FQGNSA. V dropped 5 bases and J dropped 5; count of bases not matched to a gene: 9. The CDR3 covers 15 residues.

This clonotype was seen ten or more times. The chain couples TRBV7-2 to TRBJ2-7, with D tentatively TRBD1 (6 bases). Trimming shortened V by 5 bases and J by 5 bases, and 13 bases separated the two germline ends. CDR1 is SGHTA, CDR2 FQGNSA, per germline. The CDR3 extends over 13 amino acids. The CDR3 coding sequence is TGTGCCAGCAGCGTACAACAGGGAAACGAGCAGTACTTC. Translating gives CASSVQQGNEQYF.

This clonotype was counted between two and nine times. V usage is TRBV29-1 and J usage is TRBJ2-1; 7 bases are shared with TRBD2. The CDR3 is 15 residues long. The junction had 6 bases not matched to a gene; V was cut back by 3 bases and J by 1 base. Germline assignment: CDR1 SQVTM and CDR2 ANQGSEA. CDR3 protein: CSVEGGEGSYNEQFF. The CDR3 bases are TGCAGCGTTGAGGGAGGGGAGGGGTCCTACAATGAGCAGTTCTTC.

This clonotype was seen a handful of times. CDR3: CAWSTGQGKSPLHF. In DNA form, the CDR3 reads TGTGCCTGGAGTACGGGACAGGGAAAATCACCCCTCCACTTT. J is TRBJ1-6 and V is TRBV30, with 9 bases lining up with TRBD1. J lost 10 bases, V lost 2 bases, and 6 bases had no gene match. This CDR3 is 14 amino acids long. The germline CDR1 and CDR2 sequences are GTSNPN and SVGIG (reference sequence).

The chain combines TRBV12-3 or TRBV12-4 with TRBJ2-2; no reliable D call. V was pared by 7 bases and J by 3 bases, with 12 bases between. The CDR3 runs 14 residues. DNA of the CDR3: TGTGCCAGCAACGGGCCCAGTTACACCGGGGAGCTGTTTTTT. It codes for CASNGPSYTGELFF.

The chain joins TRBV10-3 to TRBJ2-7, with no clear D. Germline V gene lookup returns CDR1 ENHRY and CDR2 SYGVKD. This CDR3 has 17 amino acids. V lost 7 bases and J lost 8, with 30 bases in between. The CDR3 loop reads CAIKGLPKLSLFDKQYF. Here the CDR3 DNA reads TGTGCCATCAAGGGTTTACCGAAACTCAGTTTGTTCGACAAGCAGTACTTC.

This clonotype has a handful of counts. The CDR3, as DNA: TGTGCCAGCACTGGACAGGGGCTTGGCTACGAGCAGTACTTC. Encoded protein: CASTGQGLGYEQYF. This rearrangement joins TRBV12-3 or TRBV12-4 to TRBJ2-7; 9 bases fit TRBD1. J lost 3 bases, V lost 7 bases, and 7 bases had no gene match. The CDR3 spans 14 residues.

This clonotype appeared a few times. The chain is built from TRBV20-1 and TRBJ2-1; D remains unclear. The CDR3 sequence is 13 residues long. CDR1 and CDR2 from the germline V gene are DFQATT and SNEGSKA (reference sequence). V dropped 2 bases and J dropped 9 bases, with 14 bases sitting between them. The CDR3 nucleotides are TGCAGTGCTAGACCCCGAGGAGTAGGTGAGCAGTTCTTC. This codes for CSARPRGVGEQFF.

V usage is TRBV6-1 and J usage is TRBJ2-1; no reliable D call. This CDR3 is built from 16 residues. The ends were cut back, 6 bases at V and 2 bases at J, with 17 bases in the middle. Germline V gene sequence: CDR1 MNHNS, CDR2 SASEGT. DNA of the CDR3: TGTGCCAGCAGCGACTTGCGCGTCGTAGCCTACAATGAGCAGTTCTTC. This translates into CASSDLRVVAYNEQFF.

The chain recombines TRBV7-9 with TRBJ2-1; no clear D. The CDR3 sequence is 14 residues long. Germline V CDR1 and CDR2: SEHNR, FQNEAQ (reference sequence). The V end was cut by 6 bases, the J end by 5 bases, with 14 bases between. CDR3 bases: TGTGCCAGCAGTCCCGTCGCCCCTGACAATGAGCAGTTCTTC. It specifies CASSPVAPDNEQFF.

The chain is built from TRBV12-3 or TRBV12-4 and TRBJ2-7, with D unresolved. The CDR3 is made up of 12 amino acids. The V gene lost 7 bases and the J gene lost 6 bases, with 13 bases spanning the gap. The CDR3 bases are TGTGCCAGCACGACCTTCCCAGGCGAGCAGTACTTC. It encodes CASTTFPGEQYF.

This rearrangement joins TRBV7-2 to TRBJ2-3, with 8 bases that match TRBD2. Germline assignment: CDR1 SGHTA and CDR2 FQGNSA. Trimming removed 5 bases from V and 12 bases from J; junction bases left unmatched: 10. CDR3 length: 13 amino acids. CDR3: CASSPGGGQFQYF. The CDR3 coding sequence is TGTGCCAGCAGCCCCGGGGGGGGCCAGTTTCAGTATTTT.

This chain links TRBV7-2 with TRBJ2-1; D possibly corresponds to TRBD2 (5 bases). The CDR3 is 15 residues long. V lost 2 bases and J 5 bases, leaving 13 bases between the germline ends. Per germline, CDR1 SGHTA and CDR2 FQGNSA. CDR3 DNA: TGTGCCAGCAGCTTATACAGATCGGGGAACAATGAGCAGTTCTTC. Amino acids: CASSLYRSGNNEQFF.

This clonotype was recorded at least ten times. This chain connects TRBV6-5 to TRBJ1-2, with 9 bases identical to TRBD1. Germline V gene sequence: CDR1 MNHEY, CDR2 SVGAGI. V dropped 4 bases and J dropped 4; count of bases not matched to a gene: 13. This CDR3 is 17 amino acids long. In DNA, the CDR3 is TGTGCCAGCAGTTCGCTGCCGGGACAGGGCCTACCCTATGGCTACACCTTC. Its translation is CASSSLPGQGLPYGYTF.

This clonotype was counted a few times. The V call is TRBV11-3, the J call TRBJ2-7; D is unresolved. CDR1 SGHNT and CDR2 YENEEA come from the germline V gene. CDR3 length: 13 residues. V was shortened by 5 bases and J by 0 bases, with 8 bases between the two germline ends. The CDR3 loop reads CASSASISYEQYF. The CDR3 nucleotides read TGTGCCAGCAGCGCATCGATCTCCTACGAGCAGTACTTC.

This clonotype turned up a few times. The CDR3, as DNA: TGTGCCAGCAGGGCAACTAGCGGGAGTGGCAATGAGCAGTTCTTC. This codes for CASRATSGSGNEQFF. The gene calls are TRBV7-8 and TRBJ2-1; 11 bases agree with TRBD2. The CDR3 contains 15 residues. CDR1 and CDR2 (germline): SGHVS, FQNEAQ. After removal of 6 bases from V and 6 bases from J, the junction contained 7 bases not matched to a gene. The variable domain in full, completed from reference TRBV7-8 and TRBJ2-1, reads GAGVSQSPRYKVAKRGQDVALRCDPISGHVSLFWYQQALGQGPEFLTYFQNEAQLDKSGLPSDRFFAERPEGSVSTLKIQRTQQEDSAVYLCASRATSGSGNEQFFGPGTRLTVL.